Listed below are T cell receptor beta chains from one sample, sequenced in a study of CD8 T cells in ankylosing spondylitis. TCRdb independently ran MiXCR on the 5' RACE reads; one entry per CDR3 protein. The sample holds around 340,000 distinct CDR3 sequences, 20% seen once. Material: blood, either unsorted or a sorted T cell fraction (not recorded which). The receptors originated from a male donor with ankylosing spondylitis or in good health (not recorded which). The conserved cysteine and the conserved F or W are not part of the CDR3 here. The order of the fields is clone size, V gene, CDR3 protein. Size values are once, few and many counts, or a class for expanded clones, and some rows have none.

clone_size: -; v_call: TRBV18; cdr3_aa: ASSPRRTGGIEDNSPLH
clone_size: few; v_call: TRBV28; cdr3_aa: ASSLRESYGYT
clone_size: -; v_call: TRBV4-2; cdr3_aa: ASSHPSGGGSEAF
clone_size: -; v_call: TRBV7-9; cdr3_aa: ASSGTVLNTEAF
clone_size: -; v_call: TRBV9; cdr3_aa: ASSVDQRGGLTGELF
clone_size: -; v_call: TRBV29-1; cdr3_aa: SVGGLWGRPFNEQF
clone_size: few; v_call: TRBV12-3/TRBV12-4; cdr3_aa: AMGGAGELF
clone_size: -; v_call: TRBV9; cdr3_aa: ASSGRDSGVFNEQY
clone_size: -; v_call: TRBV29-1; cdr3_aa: SVRGGLTDTQY
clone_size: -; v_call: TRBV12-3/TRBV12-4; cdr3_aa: ASRFLGGGETQY
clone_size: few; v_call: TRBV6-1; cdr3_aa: ASRPGANTEAF
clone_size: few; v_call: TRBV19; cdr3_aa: ASSIKHVNNEQF
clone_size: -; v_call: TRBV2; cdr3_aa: ASSEVTLGTGGVYEQY
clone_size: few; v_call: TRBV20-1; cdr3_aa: SARAFNRDYEQY
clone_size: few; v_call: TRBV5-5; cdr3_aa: ASSLKGDNEQF
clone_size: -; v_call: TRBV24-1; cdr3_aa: ATSGGREQPQH
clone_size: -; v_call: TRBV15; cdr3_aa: ATSWEDTGELF
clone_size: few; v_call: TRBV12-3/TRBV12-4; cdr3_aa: ASSLGPGTTGELF
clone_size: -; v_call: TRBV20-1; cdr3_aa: SAPGTEDLGTEAF
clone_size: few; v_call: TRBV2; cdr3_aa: ASRTTSGGNNEQF
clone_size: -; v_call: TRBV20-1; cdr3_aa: SASSESLSYNEQF
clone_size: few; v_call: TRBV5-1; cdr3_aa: ASSLVGTDPDTQY
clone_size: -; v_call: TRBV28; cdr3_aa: ASSQIPSGTYNEQF
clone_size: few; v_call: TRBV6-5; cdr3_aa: ASSYLGAYEQY
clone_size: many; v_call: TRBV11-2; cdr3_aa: ASSPVWGTTSGGLRGEQF
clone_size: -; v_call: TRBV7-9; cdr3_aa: ASSLATPWEDYGYT
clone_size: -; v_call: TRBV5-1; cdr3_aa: ASSLWGGSYEQY
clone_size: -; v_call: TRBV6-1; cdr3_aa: ASWPENSPLH
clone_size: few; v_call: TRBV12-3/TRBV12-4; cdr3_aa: ATMGLAGGRGLDTQY
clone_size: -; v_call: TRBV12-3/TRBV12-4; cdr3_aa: ASSPGSSGANVLT
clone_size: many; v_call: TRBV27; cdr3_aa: ASSKRSSYNEQF
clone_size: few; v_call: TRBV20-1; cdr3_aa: SARGQSNTEAF
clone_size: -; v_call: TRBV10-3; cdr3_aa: AISTPEPVGYGYT
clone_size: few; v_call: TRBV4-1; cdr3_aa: ASSQVAVAGDTDTQY
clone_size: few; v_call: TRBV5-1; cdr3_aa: ASSLGWGQY
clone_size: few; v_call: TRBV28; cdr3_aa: ASSLYAGGIGEQY
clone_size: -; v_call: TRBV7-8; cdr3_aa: ASSLGVSSQETQY
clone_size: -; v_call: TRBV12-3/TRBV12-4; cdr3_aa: ASRRPNEKLF
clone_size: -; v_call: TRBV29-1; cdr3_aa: SVCRRDRPTCEQY
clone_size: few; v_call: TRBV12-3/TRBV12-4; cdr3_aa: ASSSPEGGSPYEQY
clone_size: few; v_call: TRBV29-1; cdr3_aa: SVEDRDYSYEQY
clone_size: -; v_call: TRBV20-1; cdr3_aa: SANGLAETTDTQY
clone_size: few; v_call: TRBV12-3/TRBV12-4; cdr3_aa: ASSLAPSGSYEQY
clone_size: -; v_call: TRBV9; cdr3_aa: ASSVPRTSSDPDTQY
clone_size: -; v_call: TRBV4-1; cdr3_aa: ASSLTRGGEDTQY
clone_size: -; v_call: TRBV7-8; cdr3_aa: ASSLGPGRVGEQY
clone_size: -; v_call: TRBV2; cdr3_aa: ASSNPEDPPYEQY
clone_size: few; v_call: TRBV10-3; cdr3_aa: AISESFFAQGALNEQY
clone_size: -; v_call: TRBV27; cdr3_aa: ASSLSGGAPF
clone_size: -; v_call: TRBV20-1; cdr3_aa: SARDRGHNEQF
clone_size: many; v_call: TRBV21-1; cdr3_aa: ASSKGTGGYSYEQY
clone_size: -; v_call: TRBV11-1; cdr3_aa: ASRDMGKDSGLNQETQY
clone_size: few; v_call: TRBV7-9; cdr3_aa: ASSPDHTGELF
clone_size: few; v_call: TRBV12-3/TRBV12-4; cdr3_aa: ASSLSGAEETQY
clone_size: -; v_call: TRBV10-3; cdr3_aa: AISESKVSGNTIY
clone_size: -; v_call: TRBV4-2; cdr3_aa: ASSYTEGRTGNTIY
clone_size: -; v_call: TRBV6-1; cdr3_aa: ASSAPGQASSYEQY